This T cell receptor (beta chain) was sequenced during a study of blood T cells in healthy people across ages. Study results and limitations: Diversity figures derived from one million T cells were judged to underestimate the true value.

The CDR3 sequence is 15 residues long. CDR1 SGHRS and CDR2 YFSETQ come from the germline V gene. The ends lost 2 bases at V and 4 bases at J; junction bases unmatched: 6. For the second PCR, which ran for about 7 to 11 cycles, a sample-barcoded 5' primer and a J-beta primer mix were used. MiXCR, applied by TCRdb to the 5' RACE reads, yields one record per CDR3 protein. Of approximately 780,000 distinct CDR3 sequences in the sample, 20% to 30% were seen once. Per individual sample, total RNA of at least 5.5 micrograms was extracted. This clonotype came up a few times. Its antigen is unknown. The same data also contributed to another study, on T cells of mothers and their children.

V gene TRBV5-1 combines with J gene TRBJ2-5, with 9 nucleotides matching TRBD2. Sequencing was carried out using blood. The clonotype comes from a boy aged 10-17 years in good health. The CDR3 DNA reads as TGCGCCAGCAGCTTCAGCGGGGGGCCCGCAGAGACCCAGTACTTC. Protein product: CASSFSGGPAETQYF.